Each of the 22 T cell receptor beta chains below was sequenced from the same sample in a study of cytomegalovirus exposure and HLA in healthy donors. Assay used: immunoSEQ multiplex PCR; TCRdb lists only in-frame clones, some missing. The data show 260,000 or so clones, with roughly 90% seen just once and 0.92% held by the top ten. The sample comprised PBMCs. All receptors derive from a woman younger than 35 in good health and CMV-seronegative.

This chain links TRBV27 with TRBJ1-4; 8 bases line up with TRBD1. Germline loops: CDR1 MNHEY, CDR2 SMNVEV (reference sequence). The CDR3 is 14 amino acids. After removal of 5 bases from V and 4 bases from J, the junction contained 3 bases not matched to a gene. In DNA form, the CDR3 reads TGTGCCAGCAGTATGGACAGGGATAATGAAAAACTGTTTTTT. Its protein is CASSMDRDNEKLFF.

The V gene is TRBV12-5, the J gene TRBJ2-1; 12 bases map to TRBD2. The junction had 4 bases not matched to a gene; V was cut back by 6 bases and J by 4 bases. The CDR3 is 15 amino acids. Germline CDR1 LGHNT, CDR2 FRNRAP. The CDR3 region has the DNA TGTGCTAGTGGCCGCGGACTAGCGGGATACAATGAGCAGTTCTTC. This encodes CASGRGLAGYNEQFF.

The rearrangement joins TRBV6-6 to TRBJ2-7, with TRBD1 matching over 9 bases. Trimming cost V 11 bases and J 0 bases; bases outside gene matches: 8. The V gene's germline CDR1 is MNHNY and CDR2 SVGAGI (reference sequence). The CDR3 is made up of 14 amino acids. The CDR3 reads CAVQKDRGSYEQYF. The CDR3 DNA reads TGTGCCGTACAGAAGGACAGGGGCTCCTACGAGCAGTACTTC.

The gene calls are TRBV6-5 and TRBJ2-1, with D tentatively TRBD2 (5 bases). Germline V gene sequence: CDR1 MNHEY, CDR2 SVGAGI. Trimming removed 2 bases at V and 4 bases at J, with 12 bases between. This CDR3 spans 15 amino acids. The chain's CDR3 is CASSYLSSRYNEQFF. CDR3 sequence (DNA): TGTGCCAGCAGTTACCTATCTAGCAGATACAATGAGCAGTTCTTC.

This chain uses TRBV2 with TRBJ2-1; D gene ambiguous. The CDR3 is 14 amino acids. Trimming took 3 bases from V and 4 from J, leaving 10 bases between them. CDR1 and CDR2 from the germline V gene are SNHLY and FYNNEI. The CDR3 DNA sequence: TGTGCCAGCAGTGATTGGTCCAGTTACAATGAGCAGTTCTTC. Translation gives CASSDWSSYNEQFF.

This sequence joins TRBV7-3 and TRBJ2-3; D perhaps matches TRBD2 (6 bases). The germline V gene encodes CDR1 SGHTA and CDR2 FQGTGA. V lost 4 bases and J lost 5, with 19 bases in between. The length of the CDR3 is 16 residues. The CDR3 nucleotides read TGTGCCAGCAGCTCCATGAGACTAGAATCTGGAGATACGCAGTATTTT. Its protein product is CASSSMRLESGDTQYF.

This sequence joins TRBV19 and TRBJ1-5; maybe TRBD1 (6 bases). This CDR3 is 16 amino acids long. V gave up 5 bases and J gave up 6 bases, with 20 bases separating them. CDR1 and CDR2 (germline): LNHDA, SQIVND (reference sequence). The CDR3 nucleotides read TGTGCCAGTAGTTTGAGGCGGACAGACACAGGTCAGCCCCAGCATTTT. It specifies CASSLRRTDTGQPQHF.

The chain recombines TRBV19 with TRBJ1-1; a weak D match, TRBD1 (5 bases). Trimming removed 7 bases from V and 0 bases from J, with 12 bases in between. In germline, CDR1 is LNHDA, CDR2 SQIVND (reference sequence). This CDR3 region has 14 residues. The CDR3 region has the DNA TGTGCCAGTACCGGGGGGGGTTTGAACACTGAAGCTTTCTTT. Translation gives CASTGGGLNTEAFF.

The rearrangement links TRBV28 to TRBJ1-2, with TRBD1 matching 8 bases. The trim removed 7 bases at V and 3 bases at J, leaving 13 bases unmatched. CDR3 length equals 16 residues. Per germline, CDR1 MDHEN and CDR2 SYDVKM. For the CDR3, the DNA is TGTGCCAGCACTGTCGAAGGACAGGGAGTTTACTATGGCTACACCTTC. Its protein is CASTVEGQGVYYGYTF.

The chain has TRBV15 and TRBJ2-1, with D possibly TRBD2 on 8 matching bases. The germline V gene has CDR1 LNHNV and CDR2 YYDKDF (reference sequence). The CDR3 contains 16 residues. Trimming removed 1 base at V and 6 bases at J, with 16 bases between. The CDR3, as DNA: TGTGCCACCAGCAGAGGTATCCGGGAGGGGGCCAATGAGCAGTTCTTC. Its translation is CATSRGIREGANEQFF. Full variable domain (rest looked up from reference TRBV15 and TRBJ2-1): DAMVIQNPRYQVTQFGKPVTLSCSQTLNHNVMYWYQQKSSQAPKLLFHYYDKDFNNEADTPDNFQSRRPNTSFCFLDIRSPGLGDTAMYLCATSRGIREGANEQFFGPGTRLTVL.

The chain combines TRBV11-2 with TRBJ2-7; D may be TRBD1 (6 bases). The length of the CDR3 is 13 residues. CDR1 is SGHAT, CDR2 FQNNGV, per germline. V lost 5 bases, J lost 6 bases, and 14 bases lay in between. CDR3 amino acids: CASSQDRRGEQYF. CDR3 bases: TGTGCCAGCAGCCAAGACAGGAGAGGCGAGCAGTACTTC.

The chain uses TRBV29-1 and TRBJ1-2; D gene uncertain. Germline V lookup: CDR1 SQVTM, CDR2 ANQGSEA. CDR3 length equals 12 residues. Trimming removed 3 bases from V and 2 bases from J, with 7 bases in between. In DNA form, the CDR3 reads TGCAGCGTTGAGACGGGGAACTATGGCTACACCTTC. It encodes CSVETGNYGYTF.

The chain links TRBV6-1 to TRBJ2-7; 9 nucleotides match TRBD1. Germline loops: CDR1 MNHNS, CDR2 SASEGT. Trimming cost V 5 bases and J 5 bases; bases outside gene matches: 7. The CDR3 loop spans 14 amino acids. Here the CDR3 DNA reads TGTGCCAGCAGTCTAAGACAGGGGGTACACGAGCAGTACTTC. Translation gives CASSLRQGVHEQYF.

In this sample, this clone turned up once. The J gene is TRBJ2-7, the V gene TRBV7-6; D is possibly TRBD2 (6 bases). V dropped 5 bases and J dropped 5 bases, with 19 bases sitting between them. Germline CDR1 SGHVS, CDR2 FNYEAQ. The CDR3 extends over 15 amino acids. This CDR3 is CASSRLVGGIDEQYF. CDR3 DNA sequence: TGTGCCAGCAGCCGACTCGTTGGAGGGATCGACGAGCAGTACTTC.

In this sample, this clone turned up a few times. The chain is built from TRBV11-3 and TRBJ2-5, with 9 bases aligning to TRBD2. Germline V gives CDR1 SGHNT, CDR2 YENEEA. V dropped 8 bases and J dropped 2; count of bases not matched to a gene: 18. The length of the CDR3 is 18 residues. The DNA for the CDR3 is TGTGCCAGCTCCCGGGGAATTTTTAATAGCGGGGGACAAGAGACCCAGTACTTC. Translating it yields CASSRGIFNSGGQETQYF.

The CDR3 reads CASRFRGEQFF. As DNA, the CDR3 is TGTGCCAGCAGGTTTAGGGGTGAGCAGTTCTTC. The rearrangement uses TRBV28 and TRBJ2-1; possible D gene TRBD1, 5 bases. V lost 6 bases to trimming and J lost 9 bases, with 9 bases between them. The germline V gene encodes CDR1 MDHEN and CDR2 SYDVKM. The CDR3 is 11 amino acids.

V gene TRBV27 combines with J gene TRBJ1-6; possible D gene TRBD1, 5 bases. This CDR3 comprises 17 residues. Trimming removed 0 bases at V and 0 bases at J, with 9 bases between. The V gene's germline CDR1 is MNHEY and CDR2 SMNVEV (reference sequence). In nucleotides, the CDR3 is TGTGCCAGCAGTTTATCAGGGGCCTACTCCTATAATTCACCCCTCCACTTT. Translating gives CASSLSGAYSYNSPLHF.

CDR3 bases: TGTGCCAGCAGTTCCCTAGGGGAAGCCTACAATGAGCAGTTCTTC. This gives the protein CASSSLGEAYNEQFF. The chain has TRBV28 and TRBJ2-1; D is perhaps TRBD1 (5 bases). The CDR3 runs 15 residues. Germline lookup yields CDR1 MDHEN and CDR2 SYDVKM. Between the trimmed V and J ends, which lost 4 bases and 2 bases, there was a span of 12 bases.

The V gene is TRBV9, the J gene TRBJ2-3; D is unclear. This CDR3 comprises 14 residues. CDR1 and CDR2 from the germline V gene are SGDLS and YYNGEE. Between the trimmed V and J ends, which lost 3 bases and 1 base, there was a span of 9 bases. The chain's CDR3 is CASSAPPGTDTQYF. The DNA of the CDR3 is TGTGCCAGCAGCGCCCCCCCGGGCACAGATACGCAGTATTTT.

The chain uses TRBV28 and TRBJ1-1; D possibly corresponds to TRBD1 (5 bases). Trimming removed 3 bases at V and 6 bases at J, with 11 bases between. Germline V CDR1 and CDR2: MDHEN, SYDVKM. The CDR3 is made up of 13 amino acids. The CDR3 coding sequence is TGTGCCAGCAGTTTTTCGGGGGTCTCTGAAGCTTTCTTT. Encoded protein: CASSFSGVSEAFF.

This clone showed up just once. The chain employs TRBV6-4 and TRBJ1-1, with D possibly being TRBD1 (6 bases). The CDR3 consists of 15 residues. With 6 bases removed from V and 4 bases from J, the gap between germline ends came to 18 bases. Germline loops: CDR1 MRHNA, CDR2 SNTAGT. The CDR3 region has the DNA TGTGCCAGCAGCCGACACACAGGGAAGGGCACTGAAGCTTTCTTT. This encodes CASSRHTGKGTEAFF.

The V and J genes are TRBV30 and TRBJ2-5, with TRBD2 identical over 7 bases. V gave up 0 bases and J gave up 2 bases; unmatched junction bases: 3. Germline CDR1 reads GTSNPN; CDR2 reads SVGIG (reference sequence). CDR3 size: 14 residues. CDR3 residues: CAWSVVGGQETQYF. The CDR3 bases are TGTGCCTGGAGTGTGGTGGGGGGGCAAGAGACCCAGTACTTC.